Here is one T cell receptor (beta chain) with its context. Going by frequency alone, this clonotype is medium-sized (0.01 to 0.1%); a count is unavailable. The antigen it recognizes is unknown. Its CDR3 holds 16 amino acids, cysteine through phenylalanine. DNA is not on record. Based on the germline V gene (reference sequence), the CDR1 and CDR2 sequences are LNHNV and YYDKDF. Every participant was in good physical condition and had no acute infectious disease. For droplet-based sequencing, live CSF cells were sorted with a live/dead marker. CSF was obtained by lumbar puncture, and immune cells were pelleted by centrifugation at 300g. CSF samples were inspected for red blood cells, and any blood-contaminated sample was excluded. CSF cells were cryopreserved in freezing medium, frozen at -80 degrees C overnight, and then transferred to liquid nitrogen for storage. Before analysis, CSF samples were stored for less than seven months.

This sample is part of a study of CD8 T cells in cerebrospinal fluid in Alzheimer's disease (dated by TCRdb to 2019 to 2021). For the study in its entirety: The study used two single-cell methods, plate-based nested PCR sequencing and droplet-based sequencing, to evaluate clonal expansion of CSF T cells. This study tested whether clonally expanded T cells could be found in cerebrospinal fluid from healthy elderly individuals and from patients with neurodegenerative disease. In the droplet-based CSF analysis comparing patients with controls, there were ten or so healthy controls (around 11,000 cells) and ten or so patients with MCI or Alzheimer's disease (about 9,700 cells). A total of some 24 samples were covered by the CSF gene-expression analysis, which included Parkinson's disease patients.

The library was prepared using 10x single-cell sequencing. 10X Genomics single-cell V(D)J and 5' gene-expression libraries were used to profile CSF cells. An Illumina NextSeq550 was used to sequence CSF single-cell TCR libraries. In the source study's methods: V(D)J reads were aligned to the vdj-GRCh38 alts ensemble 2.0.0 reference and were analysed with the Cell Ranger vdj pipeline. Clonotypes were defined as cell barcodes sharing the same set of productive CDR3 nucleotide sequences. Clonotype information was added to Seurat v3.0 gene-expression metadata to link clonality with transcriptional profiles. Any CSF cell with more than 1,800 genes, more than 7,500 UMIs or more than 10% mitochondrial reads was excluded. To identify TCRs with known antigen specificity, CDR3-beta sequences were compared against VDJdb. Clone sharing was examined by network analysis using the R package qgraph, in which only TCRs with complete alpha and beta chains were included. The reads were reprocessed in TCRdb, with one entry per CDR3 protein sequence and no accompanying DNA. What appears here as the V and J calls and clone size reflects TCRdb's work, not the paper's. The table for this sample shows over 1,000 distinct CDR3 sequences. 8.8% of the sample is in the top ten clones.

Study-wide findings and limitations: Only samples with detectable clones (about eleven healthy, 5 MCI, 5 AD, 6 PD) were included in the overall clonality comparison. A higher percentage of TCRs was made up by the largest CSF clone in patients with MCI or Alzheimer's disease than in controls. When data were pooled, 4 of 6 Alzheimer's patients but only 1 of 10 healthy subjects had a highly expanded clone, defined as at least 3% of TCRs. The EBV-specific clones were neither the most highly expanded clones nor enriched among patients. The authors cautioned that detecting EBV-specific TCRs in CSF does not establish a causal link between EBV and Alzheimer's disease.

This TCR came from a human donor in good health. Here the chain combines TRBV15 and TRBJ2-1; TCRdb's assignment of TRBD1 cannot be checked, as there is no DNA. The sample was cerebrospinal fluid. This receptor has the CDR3 CATSRDWATGYNEQFF.